The 19 T cell receptor beta chains listed next were all sequenced from one sample in a study of Ad26.COV2.S vaccination and SARS-CoV-2 variants. This sample's treatment: around 19 received Ad26.COV2.S at low or high dose, single or two shots; 5 received placebo; per-sample allocation not given. On day 63 after the first injection, vaccine and placebo recipients gave samples. Assay: immunoSEQ multiplex PCR; the TCRdb copy retains only in-frame clones and omits some. The sample holds 410,000 or so clones, about 90% seen once. The sequenced sample was peripheral blood, obtained in a trial of Ad26.COV2.S vaccine versus placebo. The receptors were gathered from a person aged 18-60 years who received the Ad26.COV2.S COVID-19 vaccine or a placebo.

The chain is built from TRBV12-3 or TRBV12-4 and TRBJ1-5; 8 bases map to TRBD1. The CDR3 runs 13 residues. Losses at the gene ends were 6 bases for V and 7 bases for J; bases not matched to a gene: 5. CDR3 protein: CASSATGAQPQHF. CDR3 DNA sequence: TGTGCCAGCAGCGCGACAGGGGCCCAGCCCCAGCATTTT.

The chain is built from TRBV11-2 and TRBJ2-7; perhaps D is TRBD1 or TRBD2 (5 bases each). This CDR3 spans 15 amino acids. Trimming shortened V by 0 bases and J by 4 bases, and 13 bases separated the two germline ends. The germline V gene encodes CDR1 SGHAT and CDR2 FQNNGV. The CDR3 region is CASSLDGEWGYEQYF. CDR3 DNA: TGTGCCAGCAGCTTAGACGGAGAGTGGGGGTACGAGCAGTACTTC.

The V call is TRBV4-1, the J call TRBJ2-5; TRBD2 matches at 8 bases. With V trimmed by 2 bases and J by 5 bases, 7 bases remained unmatched. Germline V gene lookup returns CDR1 MGHRA and CDR2 YSYEKL. CDR3 length: 15 residues. The CDR3 loop is CASSQLIAGPETQYF. The CDR3 DNA sequence: TGCGCCAGCAGCCAACTAATAGCGGGGCCCGAGACCCAGTACTTC.

The gene calls are TRBV11-2 and TRBJ2-3, with a tentative D call TRBD2 (6 bases). This CDR3 has 16 amino acids. Trimming removed 4 bases from V and 3 bases from J, with 17 bases in between. Germline loops: CDR1 SGHAT, CDR2 FQNNGV. In nucleotides, the CDR3 is TGTGCCAGCAGCTCTAGCGAGTGGATGGGGACAGATACGCAGTATTTT. Translating gives CASSSSEWMGTDTQYF.

As for this clone: This sample includes further DNA sequences coding for the same CDR3. The genes are TRBV7-2 and TRBJ2-3; D is uncertain. Germline V gene lookup returns CDR1 SGHTA and CDR2 FQGNSA. Trimming cost V 5 bases and J 2 bases, with 5 bases left between them. This CDR3 is 12 amino acids long. This CDR3 reads CASSLYTDTQYF. In nucleotides, the CDR3 is TGTGCCAGCAGCCTATACACAGATACGCAGTATTTT.

This clone was seen a few times. The rearrangement uses TRBV19 and TRBJ2-1, with unresolved D. The CDR3 runs to 13 residues. Germline V gene sequence: CDR1 LNHDA, CDR2 SQIVND (reference sequence). Trimming removed 10 bases from V and 2 bases from J, with 12 bases in between. The CDR3 loop is CATCLAPYNEQFF. The CDR3 DNA sequence: TGTGCCACCTGTTTGGCACCCTACAATGAGCAGTTCTTC.

The chain links TRBV19 to TRBJ1-1; D is possibly TRBD1 (5 bases). CDR3 length equals 13 residues. Germline values: CDR1 LNHDA, CDR2 SQIVND (reference sequence). V dropped 0 bases and J dropped 8 bases, with 10 bases sitting between them. CDR3 loop: CASSIDQWGEAFF. The CDR3 DNA is TGTGCCAGTAGTATAGATCAATGGGGGGAAGCTTTCTTT.

The V and J genes are TRBV15 and TRBJ1-6; D not resolved. The CDR3 contains 15 residues. The V and J ends lost 1 base and 0 bases respectively, with 4 bases between them. Germline CDR1 is LNHNV and CDR2 is YYDKDF (reference sequence). CDR3 in DNA: TGTGCCACCAGCAGAGTAGACTCCTATAATTCACCCCTCCACTTT. Its protein is CATSRVDSYNSPLHF.

In its sample, this clone was seen once. J is TRBJ2-6 and V is TRBV7-8; 11 positions agree with TRBD2. The CDR3 is 20 residues long. V shed 2 bases, J shed 0 bases, and the junction held 9 bases outside the gene matches. Germline CDR1 reads SGHVS; CDR2 reads FQNEAQ. This CDR3 is CASSLPRLAGRYSGANVLTF. CDR3 nucleotide sequence: TGTGCCAGCAGCTTACCCCGACTAGCGGGGCGATACTCTGGGGCCAACGTCCTGACTTTC.

V gene TRBV5-6 combines with J gene TRBJ2-7; 10 nucleotides agree with TRBD2. The V gene end was trimmed by 0 bases and the J gene end by 5 bases; junction bases not matched to a gene: 5. Germline loops: CDR1 SGHDT, CDR2 YYEEEE. The CDR3 totals 15 residues. CDR3 sequence reads: CASSLDPGTSDEQYF. The CDR3 region has the DNA TGTGCCAGCAGCTTGGATCCGGGGACTAGCGACGAGCAGTACTTC.

The V and J genes are TRBV7-9 and TRBJ1-4; D ambiguous. Trimming removed 5 bases at V and 2 bases at J, with 12 bases between. The CDR3 is made up of 15 amino acids. Per germline, CDR1 SEHNR and CDR2 FQNEAQ (reference sequence). CDR3 amino acids: CASSTKLGTNEKLFF. The DNA for the CDR3 is TGTGCCAGCAGCACAAAATTAGGGACTAATGAAAAACTGTTTTTT.

The V call is TRBV5-6, the J call TRBJ1-5; 7 positions match TRBD1. The CDR3 covers 19 residues. Germline V gene data show CDR1 as SGHDT and CDR2 as YYEEEE. J was trimmed by 0 bases and V by 0 bases; bases with no gene match: 12. CDR3 nucleotide sequence: TGTGCCAGCAGCTTGGACCAACGGACAGGTCCTTCTAGCAATCAGCCCCAGCATTTT. Encoded protein: CASSLDQRTGPSSNQPQHF.

In its sample, this clone was seen once. The chain joins TRBV18 to TRBJ1-4; D might be TRBD1 (6 bases). The CDR3 has 15 amino acids. The germline V and J ends were trimmed by 4 bases and 0 bases, with 9 bases remaining between them. Per germline, CDR1 KGHSH and CDR2 LQKENI. The CDR3 bases are TGTGCCAGCTCACGGACAGTCGCAACTAATGAAAAACTGTTTTTT. Protein: CASSRTVATNEKLFF.

The genes are TRBV12-3 or TRBV12-4 and TRBJ2-5; no clear D. The CDR3 is made up of 12 amino acids. V was shortened by 4 bases and J by 1 base, with 4 bases between the two germline ends. This chain's CDR3 is CASSYFQETQYF. CDR3 bases: TGTGCCAGCAGTTACTTCCAAGAGACCCAGTACTTC.

The genes are TRBV6-2 or TRBV6-3 and TRBJ1-5; D gene unclear. Germline lookup yields CDR1 MNHEY and CDR2 SVGEGT. V lost 6 bases and J lost 0, with 24 bases in between. The CDR3 consists of 19 residues. This CDR3 reads CASSPPPREAAYSNQPQHF. As DNA, the CDR3 is TGTGCCAGCAGCCCTCCACCCCGGGAGGCAGCATATAGCAATCAGCCCCAGCATTTT.

This clone occurred once. J is TRBJ2-1 and V is TRBV19; perhaps TRBD2 as D (5 bases). The CDR3 loop spans 13 amino acids. V shed 5 bases and J shed 6 bases, with 11 bases lying between them. Looked up from germline, CDR1 is LNHDA and CDR2 is SQIVND (reference sequence). CDR3 residues: CASSPTGFNEQFF. Here the CDR3 DNA reads TGTGCCAGTAGTCCCACGGGATTCAATGAGCAGTTCTTC.

The genes are TRBV6-2 or TRBV6-3 and TRBJ2-1; weak D call: TRBD1 (5 bases). From germline, CDR1 is MNHEY and CDR2 SVGEGT. Trimming took 5 bases from V and 3 from J, leaving 8 bases between them. The CDR3 runs to 13 residues. CDR3: CASSRDSYNEQFF. CDR3 sequence (DNA): TGTGCCAGCAGTCGAGACAGCTACAATGAGCAGTTCTTC.

CDR3 DNA sequence: TGTGCCAGCAGTTACTACGCCCCCCAGCCAGGGGTTTTGATCCCTAACTATGGCTACACCTTC. It codes for CASSYYAPQPGVLIPNYGYTF. The chain recombines TRBV6-2 or TRBV6-3 with TRBJ1-2; a weak D match, TRBD1 (6 bases). Germline V gene data show CDR1 as MNHEY and CDR2 as SVGEGT. This CDR3 contains 21 residues. Trimming shortened V by 1 base and J by 0 bases, and 27 bases separated the two germline ends.

The chain links TRBV23-1 to TRBJ2-5; D unresolved. TRBV23-1 is sorted into the ORF group, with uncertain function. V lost 9 bases and J lost 1, with 6 bases in between. CDR3 length equals 11 residues. The CDR3 region has the DNA TGCGCCAGAGAAGGCCAAGAGACCCAGTACTTC. Protein product: CAREGQETQYF.